This is a list of T cell receptor beta chains from one sample in a study of shared clonotypes between healthy human individuals. Using immunoSEQ multiplex PCR, the repertoire was profiled, and TCRdb retains in-frame clones only, with some absent. The repertoire holds under 1 million clones, more than 85% seen once, with around 24% in the top ten. The source material was naive CD8+ T cells sorted from blood. These receptors all stem from a young man in good health. The CDR3 runs from the conserved cysteine through the conserved F or W. A D gene is named only where the DNA matches it firmly.

J: TRBJ1-4
length: 13
D: TRBD1
V: TRBV10-3
CDR3: CAISPAGGEKLFF
DNA: TGTGCCATCAGCCCCGCAGGGGGTGAAAAACTGTTTTTT

J: TRBJ2-7
length: 14
D: -
V: TRBV4-1
CDR3: CASSDSPGSYEQYF
DNA: TGCGCCAGCAGCGACTCGCCCGGATCCTACGAGCAGTACTTC

J: TRBJ1-1
length: 11
D: -
V: TRBV29-1
CDR3: CSVVGNTEAFF
DNA: TGCAGCGTTGTGGGGAACACTGAAGCTTTCTTT

J: TRBJ1-1
length: 14
D: TRBD1
V: TRBV27
CDR3: CASSPGTGNTEAFF
DNA: TGTGCCAGCAGTCCAGGGACAGGCAACACTGAAGCTTTCTTT

J: TRBJ1-1
length: 17
D: -
V: TRBV21-1
CDR3: CASSGGGLPTRDGEAFF
DNA: TGTGCCAGCAGCGGGGGGGGATTGCCTACGAGGGACGGTGAAGCTTTCTTT

J: TRBJ2-7
length: 14
D: TRBD1
V: TRBV14
CDR3: CASSQATGRYEQYF
DNA: TGTGCCAGCAGCCAGGCGACAGGGCGATACGAGCAGTACTTC

J: TRBJ1-2
length: 13
D: -
V: TRBV10-3
CDR3: CAISDPGVYGYTF
DNA: TGTGCCATCAGTGATCCAGGGGTATATGGCTACACCTTC

J: TRBJ2-1
length: 14
D: -
V: TRBV7-8
CDR3: CASSLRVMGNEQFF
DNA: TGTGCCAGCAGCTTGAGGGTAATGGGCAATGAGCAGTTCTTC

J: TRBJ2-7
length: 17
D: -
V: TRBV12-2
CDR3: CASRSLVRELFMYEQYF
DNA: TGTGCAAGTCGCTCCCTGGTACGGGAGTTATTTATGTACGAGCAGTACTTC

J: TRBJ2-1
length: 15
D: -
V: TRBV6-5
CDR3: CASSSGPPGYNEQFF
DNA: TGTGCCAGCAGCTCCGGTCCTCCGGGCTACAATGAGCAGTTCTTC

J: TRBJ2-1
length: 15
D: -
V: TRBV7-8
CDR3: CASSAGPSSYNEQFF
DNA: TGTGCCAGCAGCGCCGGTCCCAGCTCCTACAATGAGCAGTTCTTC

J: TRBJ2-1
length: 17
D: TRBD1
V: TRBV4-1
CDR3: CASSHGDDRGIYNEQFF
DNA: TGCGCCAGCAGCCACGGAGACGACAGGGGGATTTACAATGAGCAGTTCTTC

J: TRBJ2-1
length: 14
D: TRBD1
V: TRBV5-1
CDR3: CASSSGTGGNEQFF
DNA: TGCGCCAGCAGCAGCGGGACAGGGGGCAATGAGCAGTTCTTC

J: TRBJ2-3
length: 15
D: -
V: TRBV30
CDR3: CAWNQPTTSTDTQYF
DNA: TGTGCCTGGAACCAGCCGACAACTAGCACAGATACGCAGTATTTT

J: TRBJ2-1
length: 12
D: -
V: TRBV5-4
CDR3: CASSLDANEQFF
DNA: TGTGCCAGCAGCTTGGATGCAAATGAGCAGTTCTTC

J: TRBJ1-2
length: 17
D: -
V: TRBV28
CDR3: CASSLGQGRGLNYGYTF
DNA: TGTGCCAGCAGTTTAGGGCAGGGCCGGGGGCTCAACTATGGCTACACCTTC

J: TRBJ1-5
length: 18
D: -
V: TRBV28
CDR3: CASSWAPRHLTSNQPQHF
DNA: TGTGCCAGCAGCTGGGCCCCTCGACATCTTACTAGCAATCAGCCCCAGCATTTT

J: TRBJ1-4
length: 18
D: -
V: TRBV5-1
CDR3: CASSLGSLGSPTNEKLFF
DNA: TGCGCCAGCAGCTTGGGGAGCTTAGGAAGCCCAACTAATGAAAAACTGTTTTTT